This T cell receptor beta chain comes out of a study of T-cell memory formation after mild COVID-19 (TCRdb year 2021). For the wider study: TCR sequence clusters from the two donors were largely donor specific. In two donors, T-cell clones that expanded and contracted after mild COVID-19 were tracked by sequencing TCRalpha and TCRbeta repertoires over time. Two young, previously healthy adult volunteers made up the cohort, one male and one female.

What the research found in general, with its limitations: The study included only a couple of mild cases, and larger cohorts that include severe cases with pre-infection samples were judged to be necessary. Contracting CD4+ clones turned up mainly in the CM and EM memory subsets, whereas EMRA was where CD8+ clones were enriched. Some responding clones were detected in pre-infection memory, suggesting pre-existing cross-reactive memory T cells joined the SARS-CoV-2 response. The second-wave clones that peaked on day 37 were not confirmed to be SARS-CoV-2 specific. From day 15 to 85, contracting clones showed balanced CD4/CD8 phenotypes, whereas a second wave of clones that expanded from day 15 to 37 leaned towards CD4+.

On this clonotype: Which antigen it targets is not known. The sample holds no much larger clone one base away, and base qualities are not on file.

Reading from cysteine to phenylalanine, the CDR3 counts 15 amino acids. Only the CDR3 DNA is retained, 45 bases long and in frame from the first base. The germline V gene yields KGHSH for CDR1 and LQKENI for CDR2. V and J are trimmed by 2 bases and 7 bases, and the gene matches miss 7 bases of the junction. Ficoll-Paque density gradient centrifugation was used to isolate PBMCs. Data came from an Illumina NovaSeq 6000. Using 5'RACE with constant-segment primers, TCRalpha and TCRbeta cDNA libraries were constructed, with sample barcodes and unique molecular identifiers added in the process. Trizol reagent was used to extract RNA from every sample. Library amplification was performed in two PCR steps, and a second sample barcode and Illumina TruSeq adapters were introduced in the second step. Libraries were sequenced on an Illumina NovaSeq with 2 x 150 bp paired-end reads. The study's own analysis went as follows. With migec v1.2.7, reads were demultiplexed and then collapsed into UMI-guided consensus sequences. Using mixcr v2.1.11, UMI consensuses were aligned to TRA and TRB V and J templates and then assembled into clonotypes. Clonotypes were classified as expanded or contracted when called significant by both edgeR and NoisET, with noise models trained on biological replicates. For edgeR calls, the cutoffs were a false discovery rate-adjusted p below 0.01 and a log2 fold-change threshold of 1. PCA with hierarchical clustering of max-normalized trajectories of the 1000 most abundant clonotypes was used as exploratory dynamics analysis. The CD4 or CD8 phenotype of responding clones was assigned using the separately sequenced CD4+ and CD8+ repertoires. Clones were called with MiXCR by TCRdb after fastp trimmed the public reads at Q25, and only in-frame beta chains were retained. Each record represents a unique CDR3 protein, reported with the most common genes and DNA among its rows. V and J calls and clone size were set by TCRdb, not the authors. The sample includes approximately 300,000 distinct CDR3 sequences, with roughly 8.2% observed a single time. Roughly 22% of the sample belongs to the ten largest clones.

The sample taken for sequencing was PBMCs or a T cell subset sorted from them (not recorded which). This clonotype was sampled from a man between 18 and 35 years old who had mild COVID-19 (a few samples of this study predate the infection). The sample titles of this study are shuffled in the database, so cell type and time point are left out; the donor was told from shared clones. The chain links TRBV18 with TRBJ2-1; TRBD1 aligns with 8 central bases. The bases are TGTGCCAGCTCACCAACGGGACAGGAGCCGAATGAGCAGTTCTTC. It encodes CASSPTGQEPNEQFF.